This T cell receptor (beta chain) was retrieved from a study of shared clonotypes between healthy human individuals. For this clone: Other nucleotide sequences in the sample specify the same CDR3.

The table came from immunoSEQ multiplex PCR; TCRdb's copy has only in-frame clones and leaves some out. The table has some 2.4 million clones, approximately 93% seen once. Sequencing was done on a sample of naive CD4+ T cells from PBMCs. The sample's subset: CD45RA+ positively selected. This TCR derives from a man aged 18 to 35 in good health. Some clones in this sample may be carry-over from other donors' samples.

The CDR3 region has the DNA TGTGCCAGCAGCACCGGGCCTTACTATGGCTACACCTTC. It is translated as CASSTGPYYGYTF. This rearrangement joins TRBV6-6 to TRBJ1-2, with D uncertain. The germline V gene has CDR1 MNHNY and CDR2 SVGAGI (reference sequence). The CDR3 has 13 residues. V was pared by 6 bases and J by 3 bases, with 11 bases between.